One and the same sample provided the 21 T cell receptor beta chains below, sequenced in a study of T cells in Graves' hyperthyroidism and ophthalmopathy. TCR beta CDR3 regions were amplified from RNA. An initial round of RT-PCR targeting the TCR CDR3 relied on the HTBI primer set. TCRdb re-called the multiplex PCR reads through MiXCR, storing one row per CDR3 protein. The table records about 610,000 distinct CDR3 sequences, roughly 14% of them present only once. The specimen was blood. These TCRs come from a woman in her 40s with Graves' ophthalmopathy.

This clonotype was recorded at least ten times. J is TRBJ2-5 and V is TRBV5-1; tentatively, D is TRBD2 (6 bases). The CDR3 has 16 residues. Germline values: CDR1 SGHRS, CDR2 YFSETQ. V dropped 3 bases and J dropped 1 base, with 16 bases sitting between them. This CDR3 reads CASSSLRGNRQETQYF. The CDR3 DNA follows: TGCGCCAGCAGCTCCCTTCGCGGGAACCGCCAAGAGACCCAGTACTTC.

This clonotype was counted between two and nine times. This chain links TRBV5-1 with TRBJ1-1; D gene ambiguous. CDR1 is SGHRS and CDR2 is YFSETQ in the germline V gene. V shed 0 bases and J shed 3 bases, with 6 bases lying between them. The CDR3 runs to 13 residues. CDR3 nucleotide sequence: TGCGCCAGCAGCTTGGCCGCCTACACTGAAGCTTTCTTT. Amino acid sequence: CASSLAAYTEAFF.

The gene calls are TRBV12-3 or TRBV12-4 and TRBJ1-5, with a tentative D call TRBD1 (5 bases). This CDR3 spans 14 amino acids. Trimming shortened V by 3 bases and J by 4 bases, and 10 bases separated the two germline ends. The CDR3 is CASSFEGTNQPQHF. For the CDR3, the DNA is TGTGCCAGCAGTTTCGAGGGGACTAATCAGCCCCAGCATTTT.

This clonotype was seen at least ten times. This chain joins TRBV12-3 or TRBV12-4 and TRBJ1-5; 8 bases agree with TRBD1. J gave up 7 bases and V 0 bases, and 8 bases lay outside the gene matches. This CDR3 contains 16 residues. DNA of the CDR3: TGTGCCAGCAGTTTAGCGCTCGGGACAGGCGGGCAGCCCCAGCATTTT. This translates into CASSLALGTGGQPQHF.

The chain's CDR3 is CASSTRQGASTDTQYF. As DNA, the CDR3 is TGCGCCAGCAGCACCAGACAGGGGGCTAGCACAGATACGCAGTATTTT. V is TRBV5-1 and J is TRBJ2-3; 10 bases fit TRBD1. V lost 4 bases, J lost 0 bases, and 5 bases stayed unmatched. The CDR3 runs 16 residues. In germline, CDR1 is SGHRS, CDR2 YFSETQ.

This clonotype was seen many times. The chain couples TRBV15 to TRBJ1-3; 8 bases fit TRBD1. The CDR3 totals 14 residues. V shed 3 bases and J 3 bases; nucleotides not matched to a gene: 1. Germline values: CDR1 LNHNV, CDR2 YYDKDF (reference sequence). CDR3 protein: CATSRDRDGNTIYF. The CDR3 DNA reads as TGTGCCACCAGCAGGGACAGGGATGGAAACACCATATATTTT.

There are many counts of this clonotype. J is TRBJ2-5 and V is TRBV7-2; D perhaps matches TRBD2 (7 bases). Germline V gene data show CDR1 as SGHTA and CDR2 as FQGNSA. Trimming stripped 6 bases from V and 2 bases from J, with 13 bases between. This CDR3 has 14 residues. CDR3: CASSQGGGQETQYF. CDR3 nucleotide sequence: TGTGCCAGCAGTCAAGGGGGGGGTCAAGAGACCCAGTACTTC.

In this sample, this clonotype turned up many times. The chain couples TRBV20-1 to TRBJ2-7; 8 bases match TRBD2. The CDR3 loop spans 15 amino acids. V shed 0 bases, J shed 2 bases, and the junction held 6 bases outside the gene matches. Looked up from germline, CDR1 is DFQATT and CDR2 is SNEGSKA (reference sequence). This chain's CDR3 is CSARDLLAEAYEQYF. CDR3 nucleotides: TGCAGTGCTAGAGACCTACTAGCGGAGGCCTACGAGCAGTACTTC.

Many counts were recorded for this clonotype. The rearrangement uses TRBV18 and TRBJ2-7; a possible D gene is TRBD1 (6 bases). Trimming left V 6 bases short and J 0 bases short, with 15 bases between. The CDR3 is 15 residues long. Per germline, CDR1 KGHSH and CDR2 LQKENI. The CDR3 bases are TGTGCCAGCTCTAACAACCGGGACATCTCCTACGAGCAGTACTTC. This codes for CASSNNRDISYEQYF.

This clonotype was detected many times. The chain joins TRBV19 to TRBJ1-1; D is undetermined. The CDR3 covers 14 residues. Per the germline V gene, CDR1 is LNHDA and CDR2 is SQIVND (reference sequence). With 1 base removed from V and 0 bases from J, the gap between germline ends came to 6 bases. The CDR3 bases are TGTGCCAGTAGTATAGGCTTAATGAACACTGAAGCTTTCTTT. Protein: CASSIGLMNTEAFF.

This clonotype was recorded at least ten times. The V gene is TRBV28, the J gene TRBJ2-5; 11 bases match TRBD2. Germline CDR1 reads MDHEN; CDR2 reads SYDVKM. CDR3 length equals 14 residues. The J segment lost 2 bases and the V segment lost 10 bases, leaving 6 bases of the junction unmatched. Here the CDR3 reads CATWGTSGQETQYF. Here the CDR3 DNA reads TGTGCCACCTGGGGGACTAGCGGACAAGAGACCCAGTACTTC.

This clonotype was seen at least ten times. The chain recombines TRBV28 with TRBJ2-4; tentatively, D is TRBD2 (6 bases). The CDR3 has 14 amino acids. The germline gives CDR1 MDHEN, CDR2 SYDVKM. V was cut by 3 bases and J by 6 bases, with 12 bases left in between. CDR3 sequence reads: CASSFGGPGNIQYF. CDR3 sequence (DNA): TGTGCCAGCAGTTTTGGAGGGCCAGGAAACATTCAGTACTTC.

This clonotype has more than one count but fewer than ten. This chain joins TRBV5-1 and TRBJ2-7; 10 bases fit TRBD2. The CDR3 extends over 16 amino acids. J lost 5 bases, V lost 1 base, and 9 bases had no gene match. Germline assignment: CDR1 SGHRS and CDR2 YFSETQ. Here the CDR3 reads CASSLSAGGRGHEQYF. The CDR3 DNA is TGCGCCAGCAGCTTGTCAGCGGGGGGGAGAGGACACGAGCAGTACTTC.

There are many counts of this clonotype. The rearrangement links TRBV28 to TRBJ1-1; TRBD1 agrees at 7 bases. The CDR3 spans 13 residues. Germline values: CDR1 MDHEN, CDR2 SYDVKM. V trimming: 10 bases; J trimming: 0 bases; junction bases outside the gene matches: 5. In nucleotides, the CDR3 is TGTGCCACCACAGGGGCGTTGAACACTGAAGCTTTCTTT. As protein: CATTGALNTEAFF.

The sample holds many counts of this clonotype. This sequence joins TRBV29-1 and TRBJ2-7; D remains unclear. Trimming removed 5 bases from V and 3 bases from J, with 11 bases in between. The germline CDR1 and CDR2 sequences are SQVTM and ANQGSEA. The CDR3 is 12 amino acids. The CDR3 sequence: CSVYISGYEQYF. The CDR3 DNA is TGCAGCGTTTACATCTCAGGCTACGAGCAGTACTTC.

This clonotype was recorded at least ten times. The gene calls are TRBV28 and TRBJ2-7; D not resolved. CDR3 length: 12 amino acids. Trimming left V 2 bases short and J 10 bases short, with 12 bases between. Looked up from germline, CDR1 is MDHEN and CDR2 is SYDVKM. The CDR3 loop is CASSLQERGQYF. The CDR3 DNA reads TGTGCCAGCAGTTTACAGGAAAGAGGTCAGTACTTC.

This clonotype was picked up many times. The CDR3 DNA reads as TGTGCCAGCAGTTATGGGGCGGGGCGCAAGACTGAAGCTTTCTTT. Its translation is CASSYGAGRKTEAFF. This chain connects TRBV6-2 or TRBV6-3 to TRBJ1-1; D is possibly TRBD1 (5 bases). The V and J ends lost 3 bases and 5 bases respectively, with 16 bases between them. This CDR3 is 15 amino acids long. CDR1 MNHEY and CDR2 SVGEGT come from the germline V gene.

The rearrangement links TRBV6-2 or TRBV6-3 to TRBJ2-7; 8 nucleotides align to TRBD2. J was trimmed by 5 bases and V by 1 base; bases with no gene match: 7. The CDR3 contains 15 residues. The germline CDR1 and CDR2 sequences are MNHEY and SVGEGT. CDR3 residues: CASSYYGGRFDEQYF. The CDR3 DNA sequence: TGTGCCAGCAGTTACTACGGCGGGAGGTTCGACGAGCAGTACTTC.

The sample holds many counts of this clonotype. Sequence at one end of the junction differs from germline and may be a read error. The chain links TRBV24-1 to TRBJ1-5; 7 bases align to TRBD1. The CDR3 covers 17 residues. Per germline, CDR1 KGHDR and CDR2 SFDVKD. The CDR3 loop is CATNDSKETGLHQPQHF. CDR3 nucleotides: TGTGCCACCAATGATTCCAAAGAGACAGGGTTGCACCAGCCCCAGCATTTT.

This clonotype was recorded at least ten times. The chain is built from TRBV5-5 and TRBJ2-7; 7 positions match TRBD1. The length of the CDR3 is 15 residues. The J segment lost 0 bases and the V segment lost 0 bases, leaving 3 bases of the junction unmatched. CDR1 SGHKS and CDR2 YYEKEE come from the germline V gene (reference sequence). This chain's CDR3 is CASSLEGQISYEQYF. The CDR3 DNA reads TGTGCCAGCAGCTTGGAGGGACAGATCTCCTACGAGCAGTACTTC. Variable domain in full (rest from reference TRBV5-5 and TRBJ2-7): DAGVTQSPTHLIKTRGQQVTLRCSPISGHKSVSWYQQVLGQGPQFIFQYYEKEERGRGNFPDRFSARQFPNYSSELNVNALLLGDSALYLCASSLEGQISYEQYFGPGTRLTVT.

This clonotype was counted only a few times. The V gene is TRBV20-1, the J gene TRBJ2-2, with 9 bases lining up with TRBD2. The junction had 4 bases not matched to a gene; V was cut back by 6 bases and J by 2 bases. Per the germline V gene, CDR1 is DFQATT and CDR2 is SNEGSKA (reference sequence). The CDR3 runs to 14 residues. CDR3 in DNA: TGCAGTGCCCCAGCGGGAGGAAACACCGGGGAGCTGTTTTTT. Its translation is CSAPAGGNTGELFF.